Below, 10 T cell receptor beta chains from the same sample are listed, as sequenced in a study of T cell responses to AZD1222 COVID-19 vaccine. The table came from immunoSEQ multiplex PCR; TCRdb's copy has only in-frame clones and leaves some out. The table records roughly 100,000 clones, approximately 87% of them present only once. The input for sequencing was peripheral blood, taken on day 0 of AZD1222 vaccination. Source of these receptors: an adult in good health.

The chain joins TRBV6-5 to TRBJ1-6; 10 bases align to TRBD1. CDR1 is MNHEY and CDR2 is SVGAGI in the germline V gene. V was clipped by 6 bases and J by 9 bases; unmatched bases: 8. The CDR3 has 15 residues. As DNA, the CDR3 is TGTGCCAGCAGCGAGGGGACAGGGGTGAGTTCACCCCTCCACTTT. It encodes CASSEGTGVSSPLHF.

The CDR3 DNA reads TGCGCCAGCAGAACTAGCGGGATTTACAATGAGCAGTTCTTC. Translating it yields CASRTSGIYNEQFF. The chain has TRBV5-1 and TRBJ2-1; 10 positions match TRBD2. V lost 5 bases, J lost 4 bases, and 3 bases stayed unmatched. The germline V gene has CDR1 SGHRS and CDR2 YFSETQ. The CDR3 totals 14 residues.

The rearrangement joins TRBV20-1 to TRBJ1-2; maybe TRBD1 (5 bases). Trimming removed 3 bases from V and 3 bases from J, with 20 bases in between. Germline loops: CDR1 DFQATT, CDR2 SNEGSKA (reference sequence). The CDR3 loop spans 16 amino acids. CDR3 bases: TGCAGTGCTAGTAAGAGTAGTGGGGGGTATCACTATGGCTACACCTTC. Residues: CSASKSSGGYHYGYTF.

The rearrangement uses TRBV3-1 (or the pseudogene TRBV3-2) and TRBJ2-2; the D is unclear. Trimming took 3 bases from V and 2 from J, leaving 10 bases between them. The CDR3 is 15 amino acids. Germline V gives CDR1 LGHDT, CDR2 YNNKEL (reference sequence). For the CDR3, the DNA is TGTGCCAGCAGCCAGATGTTGGTCAACACCGGGGAGCTGTTTTTT. Its protein is CASSQMLVNTGELFF.

The chain recombines TRBV19 with TRBJ1-3; perhaps TRBD1 as D (6 bases). The germline gives CDR1 LNHDA, CDR2 SQIVND (reference sequence). The CDR3 sequence is 14 residues long. V was clipped by 4 bases and J by 4 bases, with 11 bases between them. CDR3 bases: TGTGCCAGTAGTACGCAGGGGCTGGGAAACACCATATATTTT. This sequence encodes CASSTQGLGNTIYF.

The chain links TRBV27 to TRBJ1-6; possible D gene TRBD1, 5 bases. V lost 8 bases to trimming and J lost 8 bases, with 16 bases between them. The CDR3 runs to 14 residues. Germline CDR1 is MNHEY and CDR2 is SMNVEV (reference sequence). The CDR3 DNA sequence: TGTGCCAGCGGTGTTGGGGGATCCCATTCACCCCTCCACTTT. It codes for CASGVGGSHSPLHF.

The chain carries TRBV11-2 and TRBJ2-3; the D is unclear. The CDR3 covers 14 residues. From germline, CDR1 is SGHAT and CDR2 FQNNGV. Trimming removed 0 bases at V and 0 bases at J, with 4 bases between. In nucleotides, the CDR3 is TGTGCCAGCAGCTTAGAGGGCAGCACAGATACGCAGTATTTT. Translation: CASSLEGSTDTQYF.

The CDR3 loop is CASSPTNTGELFF. The CDR3 DNA follows: TGTGCCAGCAGCCCAACGAACACCGGGGAGCTGTTTTTT. The chain uses TRBV3-1 (or the pseudogene TRBV3-2) and TRBJ2-2; D is undetermined. V shed 4 bases and J shed 0 bases, with 3 bases lying between them. CDR1 LGHDT and CDR2 YNNKEL come from the germline V gene (reference sequence). CDR3 size: 13 residues.

The chain couples TRBV11-3 to TRBJ1-1, with no clear D. The CDR3 consists of 15 residues. Germline CDR1 is SGHNT and CDR2 is YENEEA. V lost 1 base to trimming and J lost 3 bases, with 12 bases between them. The CDR3 loop is CASSLAGFGDTEAFF. CDR3 coding DNA: TGTGCCAGCAGCTTAGCGGGTTTTGGAGACACTGAAGCTTTCTTT.

The chain links TRBV7-9 to TRBJ2-1, with D possibly TRBD2 on 6 matching bases. CDR3 length: 14 residues. Germline V gives CDR1 SEHNR, CDR2 FQNEAQ (reference sequence). The V and J ends lost 6 bases and 9 bases respectively, with 18 bases between them. CDR3 region: CASSLGSREREQFF. CDR3 sequence (DNA): TGTGCCAGCAGTCTCGGGAGTCGGGAACGTGAGCAGTTCTTC.